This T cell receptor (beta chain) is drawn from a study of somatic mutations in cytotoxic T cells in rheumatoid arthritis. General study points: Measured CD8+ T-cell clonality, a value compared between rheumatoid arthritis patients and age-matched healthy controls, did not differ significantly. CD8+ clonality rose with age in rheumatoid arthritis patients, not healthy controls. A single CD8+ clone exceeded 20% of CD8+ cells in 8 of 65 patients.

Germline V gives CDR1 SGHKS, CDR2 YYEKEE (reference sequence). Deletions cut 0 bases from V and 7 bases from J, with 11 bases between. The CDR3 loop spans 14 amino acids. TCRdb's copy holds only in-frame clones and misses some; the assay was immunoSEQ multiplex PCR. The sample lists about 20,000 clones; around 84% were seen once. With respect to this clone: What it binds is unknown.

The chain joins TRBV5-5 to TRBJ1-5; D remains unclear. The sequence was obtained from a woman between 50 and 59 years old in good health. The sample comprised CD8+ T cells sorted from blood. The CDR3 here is CASSLGSNAQPQHF. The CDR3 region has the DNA TGTGCCAGCAGCTTGGGGTCGAACGCACAGCCCCAGCATTTT.